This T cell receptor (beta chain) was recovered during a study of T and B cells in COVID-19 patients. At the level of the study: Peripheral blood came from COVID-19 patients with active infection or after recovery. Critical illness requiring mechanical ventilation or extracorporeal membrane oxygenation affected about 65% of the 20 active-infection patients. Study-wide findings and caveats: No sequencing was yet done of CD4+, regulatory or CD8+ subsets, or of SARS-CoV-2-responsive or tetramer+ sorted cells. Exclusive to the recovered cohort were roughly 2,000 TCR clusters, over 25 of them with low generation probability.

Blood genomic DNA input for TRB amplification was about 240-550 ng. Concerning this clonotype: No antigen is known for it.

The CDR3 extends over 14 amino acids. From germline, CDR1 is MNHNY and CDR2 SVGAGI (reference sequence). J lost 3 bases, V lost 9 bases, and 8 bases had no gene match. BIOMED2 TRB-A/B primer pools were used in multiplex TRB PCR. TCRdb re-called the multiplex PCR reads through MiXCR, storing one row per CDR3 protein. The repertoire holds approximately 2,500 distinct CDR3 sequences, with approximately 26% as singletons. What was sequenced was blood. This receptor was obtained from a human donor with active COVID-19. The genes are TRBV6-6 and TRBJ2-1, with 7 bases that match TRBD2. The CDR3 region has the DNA TGTGCCAGGGAGGGTAGCGGGTTCTACAATGAGCAGTTCTTC. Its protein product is CAREGSGFYNEQFF.